This record concerns one T cell receptor beta chain sequence. The clone's antigen remains unknown. Within one base of it there is no much larger clone, and no base qualities were kept. TCR CDR3 regions were amplified from genomic DNA by multiplex PCR using the deep immunoSEQ assay. Genomic DNA extracted from each cell subset was distributed evenly over all wells of several immunoSEQ 96-well plates, and each plate served as one replicate. For sorted subsets, roughly 190 ng of genomic DNA, equivalent to tens of thousands of T cell genomes, went into each replicate PCR. Purified libraries were measured with a Qubit 3.0 fluorometer, size-checked on a Bioanalyzer 2100, and measured again with the KAPA Library Quantification kit. Each immunoSEQ 96-well plate was sequenced on its own single-read 150-cycle Illumina NextSeq 550 flow cell. As for the authors' bioinformatics: Because only junctional sequences without quality scores were contained in the immunoSEQ output, filtering matching that applied to full-length reads could not be performed. Sequences were annotated with PyIR, a Python wrapper for IgBLAST v1.9, using IMGT germline references to assign V/J genes and CDR3. Reads were filtered out if the reads had weak V/J assignments (E-value above 1e-6), no CDR3, stop codons, out-of-frame junctions, or ambiguous translated residues. V3J clonotypes were defined as sequences sharing an identical inferred V gene, J gene, and CDR3 amino acid sequence. Percentage overlap between repertoires was computed as shared unique clonotypes divided by the size of the smaller repertoire. Repertoire richness was assessed with RTK rarefaction, the Chao1 estimator, and Recon v2.1 estimates of unobserved clonotypes. Generation probabilities for all TCRbeta clonotypes obtained by the gDNA method from a handful of donors were computed using OLGA. The immuneACCESS repertoire file appears here via TCRdb, limited to in-frame rearrangements. These files lack a portion of the clones; in checked studies, under half of the deficit traces to unresolved V genes, and the cause of the others is not known. The DNA was the basis for D and trimming; V, J and clone size are from that table. This sample gives some 2,000,000 clones in total; 90% to 96% of them show up just once. More than 0.1% of the sample lies in the top ten.

The germline V gene sets CDR1 to ENHRY and CDR2 to SYGVKD. V is reduced by 3 bases and J by 4 bases, leaving a spacing of 13 bases between them. The CDR3 starts with the cysteine, ends with the phenylalanine, and has 15 residues. The only DNA kept is the CDR3, 45 bases in frame from the first base. The donors were healthy, HIV-negative adults with no recently reported acute infections or vaccinations. Every donor was a Caucasian adult residing in Nashville, Tennessee, USA. CD4+ T cells were enriched by magnetic negative selection; naive cells were then positively selected on CD45RA, and the negative fraction formed the memory subset. Blood was obtained by leukapheresis, after which PBMCs were separated by Ficoll-Histopaque density gradient centrifugation and cryopreserved in liquid nitrogen vapor phase. Analytical flow cytometry was used to check the purity and quantity of every magnetically sorted T cell population. Each sorted fraction had its genomic DNA isolated and then quantified by UV absorbance on a Nanodrop 2000c.

These data are taken from a study of shared clonotypes between healthy human individuals (dated by TCRdb to the early 2020s). Looking at the study overall: A couple of women and a few men aged 18 to 49 years were included in the cohort. For each donor, CD4 naive and CD4 memory were each run on three plates, CD8 naive on two plates, and CD8 memory on one plate. The study deeply sequenced blood TCR repertoires of about 5 healthy adults to estimate repertoire size and the extent of clonotype sharing between individuals. Different laboratories and diverse techniques were used to prepare libraries and sequence TCR repertoires, to increase sequencing depth and limit assay-specific biases. Between about 0.85 and 10 billion PBMCs per donor were obtained by leukapheresis. Broad study findings and their caveats: Even with the large sequencing depth, rarefaction of the sorted-subset datasets indicated that sequencing was incomplete. Larger estimated clonotype richness was generally found for naive subsets than for memory subsets. Clonotypes shared by all four sorted-subset donors showed higher generation probabilities than non-shared clonotypes. Sampling was restricted to blood, and TCR repertoires in tissues likely differ from the TCR repertoires found in blood. The small number of donors limited the genetic and exposure-history diversity represented. Sharing across several donors was observed for approximately 4.6% of naive CD4, under 4% of naive CD8, about 2.3% of memory CD4, and roughly 0.4% of memory CD8 clonotypes. Pairwise subsampling led to the expectation that sequencing depth would affect the degree of clonotype sharing among donors.

This clonotype was sampled from a man younger than 35 in good health. Sequencing was performed on naive CD4+ T cells sorted from blood. The cell subset or site label on this specimen signifies: CD45RA+ positively selected. Recombination linked TRBV10-3 to TRBJ1-3; no D gene is confidently identified. The sequenced DNA is TGTGCCATCAGTGACGGAGGGATTTCCGGAAACACCATATATTTT. Its protein is CAISDGGISGNTIYF.